The T cell receptor beta chain described here comes from a study of shared clonotypes between healthy human individuals. Per the germline V gene, CDR1 is SGHTS and CDR2 is YDEGEE. Trimming cost V 3 bases and J 4 bases; bases outside gene matches: 11. CDR3 length equals 17 residues. This clone was counted a single time. Profiled with immunoSEQ multiplex PCR; TCRdb holds only in-frame clones, not every one. Of 1.5 million to 2.5 million clones listed, about 95% are singletons. Naive CD8 isolation took CD45RO-negative cells positively selected for CCR7 and excluded terminally differentiated effector memory CD45RA+ cells.

Material: naive CD8+ T cells sorted from blood. This sequence was found in a man aged 18-30 years in good health. J is TRBJ1-1 and V is TRBV5-8; the match to TRBD1 covers 11 bases. The CDR3 DNA reads TGTGCCAGCAGCTGGCGGGTATGGACAGGGGGCTTCACTGAAGCTTTCTTT. Translation gives CASSWRVWTGGFTEAFF.